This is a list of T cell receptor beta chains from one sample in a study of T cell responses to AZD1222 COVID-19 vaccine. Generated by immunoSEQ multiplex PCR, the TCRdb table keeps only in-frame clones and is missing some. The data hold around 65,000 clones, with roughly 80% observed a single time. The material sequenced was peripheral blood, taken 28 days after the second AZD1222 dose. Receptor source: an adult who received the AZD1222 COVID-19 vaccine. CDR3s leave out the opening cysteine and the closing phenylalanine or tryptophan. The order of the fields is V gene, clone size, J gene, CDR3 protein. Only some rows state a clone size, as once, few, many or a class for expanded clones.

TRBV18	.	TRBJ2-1	ASSPRPGLAVNEQF
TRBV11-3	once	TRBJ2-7	ASSLGTGPNEQY
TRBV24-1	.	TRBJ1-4	ATSDNHRDRPRGTNEKLF
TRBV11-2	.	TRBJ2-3	ASSLGSGFGTQY
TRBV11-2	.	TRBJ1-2	ASSLVQGRGYGYT
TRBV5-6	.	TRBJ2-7	ASSLSGQGPYEQY
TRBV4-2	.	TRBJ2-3	ASSLTPGGTSAATDTQY
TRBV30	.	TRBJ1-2	AWNTPTYGYT
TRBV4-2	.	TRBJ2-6	ASSQVGTGRFSGANVLT
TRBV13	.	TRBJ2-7	ASSFAPDTSYEQY
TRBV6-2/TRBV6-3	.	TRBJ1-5	ASSYSTEVFNQPQH
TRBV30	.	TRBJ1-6	AWIKDHSPLH
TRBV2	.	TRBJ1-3	ASSVWGAGYSGNTIY
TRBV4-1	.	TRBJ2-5	ASSQEWRGVQETQY
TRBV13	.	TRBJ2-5	ASSLWTSGQETQY
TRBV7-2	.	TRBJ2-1	ASSKRTSGYEQF
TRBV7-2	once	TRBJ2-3	ASSSHVSGTEPDTQY
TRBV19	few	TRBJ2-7	ASSIWDRGLYEQY
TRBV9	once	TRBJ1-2	ASSVGGRDYGYT
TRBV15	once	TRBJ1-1	ATSSFGSAEAF
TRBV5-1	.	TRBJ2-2	ASSFGQNTGELF
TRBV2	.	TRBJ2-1	ASSALAGGLPHEQF
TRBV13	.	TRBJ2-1	ASSSPGLTLF
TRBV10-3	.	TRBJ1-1	AISELQGTEAF
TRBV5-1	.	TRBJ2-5	ASSLVGARQETQY
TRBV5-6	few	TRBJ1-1	ASRIGQGSITEAF
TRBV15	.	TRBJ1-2	ATSRETQGKSGYT
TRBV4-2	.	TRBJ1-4	ASNLDTTNEKLF
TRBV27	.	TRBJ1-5	ASSQDVYSNQPQH
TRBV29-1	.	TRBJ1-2	SVQTGGSYGYT
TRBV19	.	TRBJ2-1	ASKPGASGRTEYNEQF